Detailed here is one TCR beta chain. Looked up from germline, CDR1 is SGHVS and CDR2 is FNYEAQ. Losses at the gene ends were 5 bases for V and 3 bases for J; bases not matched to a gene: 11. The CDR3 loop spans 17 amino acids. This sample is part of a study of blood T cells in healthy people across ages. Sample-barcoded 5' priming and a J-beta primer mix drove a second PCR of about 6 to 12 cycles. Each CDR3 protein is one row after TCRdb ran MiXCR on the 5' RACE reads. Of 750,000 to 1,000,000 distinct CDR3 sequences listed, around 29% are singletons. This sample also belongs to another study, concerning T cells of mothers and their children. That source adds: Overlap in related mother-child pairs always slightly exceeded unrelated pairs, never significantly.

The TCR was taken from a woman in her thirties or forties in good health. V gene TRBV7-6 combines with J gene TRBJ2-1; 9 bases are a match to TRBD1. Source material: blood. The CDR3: CASSRSSGTGNYNEQFF. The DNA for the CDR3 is TGTGCCAGCAGCCGATCGTCCGGGACAGGGAACTACAATGAGCAGTTCTTC.